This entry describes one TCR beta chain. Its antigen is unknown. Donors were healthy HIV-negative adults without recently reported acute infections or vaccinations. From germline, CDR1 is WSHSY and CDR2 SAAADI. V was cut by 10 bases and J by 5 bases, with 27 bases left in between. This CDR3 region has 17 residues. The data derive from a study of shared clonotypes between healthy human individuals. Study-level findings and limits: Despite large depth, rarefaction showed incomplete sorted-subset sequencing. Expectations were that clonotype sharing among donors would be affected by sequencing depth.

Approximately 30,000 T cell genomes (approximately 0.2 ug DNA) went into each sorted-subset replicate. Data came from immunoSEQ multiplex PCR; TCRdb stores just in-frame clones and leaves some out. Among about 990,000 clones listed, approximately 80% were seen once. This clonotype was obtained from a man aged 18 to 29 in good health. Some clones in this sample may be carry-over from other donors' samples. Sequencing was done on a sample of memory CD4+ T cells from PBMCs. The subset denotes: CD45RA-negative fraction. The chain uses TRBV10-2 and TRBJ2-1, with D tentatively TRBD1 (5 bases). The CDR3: CATNEGKRTFVHNEQFF. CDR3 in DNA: TGCGCCACCAACGAAGGAAAGAGGACATTTGTCCACAATGAGCAGTTCTTC.